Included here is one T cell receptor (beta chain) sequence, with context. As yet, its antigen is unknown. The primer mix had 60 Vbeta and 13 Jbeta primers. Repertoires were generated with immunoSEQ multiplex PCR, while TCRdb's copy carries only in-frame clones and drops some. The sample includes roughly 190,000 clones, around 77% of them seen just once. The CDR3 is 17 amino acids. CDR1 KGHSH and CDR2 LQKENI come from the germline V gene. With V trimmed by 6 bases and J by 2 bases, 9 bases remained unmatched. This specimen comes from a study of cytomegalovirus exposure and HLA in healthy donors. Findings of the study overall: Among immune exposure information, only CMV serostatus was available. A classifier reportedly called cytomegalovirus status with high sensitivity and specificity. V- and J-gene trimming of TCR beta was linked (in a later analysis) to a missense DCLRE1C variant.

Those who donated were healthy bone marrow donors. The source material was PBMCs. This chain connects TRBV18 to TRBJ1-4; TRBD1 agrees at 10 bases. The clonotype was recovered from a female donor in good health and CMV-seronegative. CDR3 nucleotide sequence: TGTGCCAGCTCCCGCCAGGGACAGGGGTCGACTAATGAAAAACTGTTTTTT. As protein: CASSRQGQGSTNEKLFF.